This entry concerns a single TCR beta chain. What it recognizes is unknown. This record belongs to a study of T cell responses to AZD1222 COVID-19 vaccine. Trimming shortened V by 0 bases and J by 4 bases, and 6 bases separated the two germline ends. Germline V gene data show CDR1 as KGHSH and CDR2 as LQKENI. The CDR3 loop spans 13 amino acids. Findings and caveats of the study: Spike-specific TCRs gained breadth and depth after people received two AZD1222 doses. The peak T cell response came first, and repertoires were sampled only after it. Females outnumbered males among donors, who were mostly white British; clonal diversity was possibly underestimated. Across spike, vaccine-associated CD4 TCRs were found, dominant at 160-218 and 743-854.

Clones were read by immunoSEQ multiplex PCR, and TCRdb kept only the in-frame ones, dropping some. The sample consists of about 180,000 clones, 80% to 90% of them appearing once. This chain connects TRBV18 to TRBJ1-1; TRBD1 might be the D (5 bases). This sequence was found in an adult who received the MenACWY meningococcal vaccine as a control. The sequenced sample was peripheral blood, obtained 28 days after the second dose of the MenACWY control vaccine. This CDR3 reads CASSPPQGTEAFF. Written as DNA, the CDR3 is TGTGCCAGCTCACCACCGCAGGGCACTGAAGCTTTCTTT.